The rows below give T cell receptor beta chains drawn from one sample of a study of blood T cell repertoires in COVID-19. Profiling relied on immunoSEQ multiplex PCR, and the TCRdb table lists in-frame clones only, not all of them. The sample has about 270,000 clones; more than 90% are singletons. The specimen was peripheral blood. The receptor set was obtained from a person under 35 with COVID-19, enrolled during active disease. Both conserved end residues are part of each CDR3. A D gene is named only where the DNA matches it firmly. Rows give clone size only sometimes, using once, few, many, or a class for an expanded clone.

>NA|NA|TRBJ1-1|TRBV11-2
CASSRDNANTEAFF
TGTGCCAGCAGCAGGGACAACGCGAACACTGAAGCTTTCTTT
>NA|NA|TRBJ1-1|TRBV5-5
CASSLIFLSSTIQEPIEAFF
TGTGCCAGCAGCTTGATTTTTTTGTCCTCAACTATCCAAGAACCTATCGAAGCTTTCTTT
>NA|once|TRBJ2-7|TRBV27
CASSLGASSSYEQYF
TGTGCCAGCAGTTTAGGGGCCAGTAGCTCCTACGAGCAGTACTTC
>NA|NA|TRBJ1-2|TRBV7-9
CASSLGQPPGYF
TGTGCCAGCAGTCTCGGACAACCCCCCGGCTACTTC
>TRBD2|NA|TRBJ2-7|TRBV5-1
CASSSGLAGRYEQYF
TGCGCCAGCAGCTCGGGACTAGCGGGACGGTACGAGCAGTACTTC
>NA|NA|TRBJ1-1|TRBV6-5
CASRSGVGTEAFF
TGTGCCAGCAGAAGTGGAGTCGGCACTGAAGCTTTCTTT
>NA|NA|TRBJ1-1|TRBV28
CASSLSRGGYTEAFF
TGTGCCAGCAGTTTATCCCGGGGGGGGTACACTGAAGCTTTCTTT
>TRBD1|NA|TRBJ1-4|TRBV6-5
CASSSMAGGRNEKLFF
TGTGCCAGCAGTTCTATGGCAGGGGGACGGAATGAAAAACTGTTTTTT
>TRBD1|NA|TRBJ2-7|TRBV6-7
CASSTPGQGAEEQYF
TGTGCCAGCAGTACACCGGGACAGGGGGCGGAGGAGCAGTACTTC
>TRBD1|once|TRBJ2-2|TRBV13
CASLSGTGNTGELFF
TGTGCCAGCCTGTCTGGGACAGGGAACACCGGGGAGCTGTTTTTT
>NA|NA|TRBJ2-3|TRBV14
CASSRSGLFTDTQYF
TGTGCCAGCAGCCGTAGCGGACTCTTCACAGATACGCAGTATTTT
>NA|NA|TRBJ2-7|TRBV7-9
CASSIEAYEQYF
TGTGCCAGCAGCATAGAAGCTTACGAGCAGTACTTC
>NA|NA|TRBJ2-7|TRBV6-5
CASSYSRVPYEQYF
TGTGCCAGCAGTTACTCGAGGGTCCCCTACGAGCAGTACTTC
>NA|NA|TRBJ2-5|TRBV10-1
CASSGPGVETQYF
TGCGCCAGCAGTGGACCAGGGGTAGAGACCCAGTACTTC
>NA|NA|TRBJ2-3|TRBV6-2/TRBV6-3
CASSYWRGNTDTQYF
TGTGCCAGCAGTTACTGGCGCGGAAACACAGATACGCAGTATTTT
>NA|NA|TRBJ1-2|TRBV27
CASSLGQVGGYTF
TGTGCCAGCAGTTTGGGGCAGGTCGGAGGCTACACCTTC
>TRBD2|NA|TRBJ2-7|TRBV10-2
CASRLAGGEYYEQYF
TGCGCCAGCAGACTAGCGGGGGGGGAGTACTACGAGCAGTACTTC
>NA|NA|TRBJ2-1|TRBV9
CASSDQGGNEQFF
TGTGCCAGCAGCGACCAAGGGGGTAATGAGCAGTTCTTC
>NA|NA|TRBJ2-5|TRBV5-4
CASSLLGEETQYF
TGTGCCAGCAGCTTGTTGGGAGAGGAGACCCAGTACTTC
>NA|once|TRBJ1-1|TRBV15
CATSRSGSTEAFF
TGTGCCACCAGCAGATCGGGGAGCACTGAAGCTTTCTTT
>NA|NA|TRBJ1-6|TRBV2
CASSEMGQSNSPLHF
TGTGCCAGCAGTGAAATGGGGCAGTCTAATTCACCCCTCCACTTT
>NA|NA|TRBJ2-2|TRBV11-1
CASRLGGAGTGELFF
TGTGCCAGCAGACTAGGGGGCGCGGGAACCGGGGAGCTGTTTTTT
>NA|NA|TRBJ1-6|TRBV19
CASSSVPPSPLHF
TGTGCCAGTAGTTCCGTTCCCCCTTCACCCCTCCACTTT
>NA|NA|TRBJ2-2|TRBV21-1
CASSNRELFF
TGTGCCAGCAGCAACAGGGAGCTGTTTTTT
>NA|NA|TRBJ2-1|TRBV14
CASSPESVPEQFF
TGTGCCAGCAGCCCAGAATCGGTTCCTGAGCAGTTCTTC
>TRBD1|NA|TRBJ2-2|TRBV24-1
CATSDLPAGGTGELFF
TGTGCCACCAGTGATTTGCCAGCAGGGGGCACCGGGGAGCTGTTTTTT
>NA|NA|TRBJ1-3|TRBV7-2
CASSLEQGNTIYF
TGTGCCAGCAGCTTAGAACAGGGAAACACCATATATTTT
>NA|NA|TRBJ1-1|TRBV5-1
CASSLFSGNTEAFF
TGCGCCAGCAGCTTGTTTTCGGGGAACACTGAAGCTTTCTTT
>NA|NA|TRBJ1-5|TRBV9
CASSVDEGNQPQHF
TGTGCCAGCAGCGTAGATGAGGGCAATCAGCCCCAGCATTTT
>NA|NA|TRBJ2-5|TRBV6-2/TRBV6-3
CASSQPSPGETQYF
TGTGCCAGCAGTCAGCCTAGCCCGGGAGAGACCCAGTACTTC
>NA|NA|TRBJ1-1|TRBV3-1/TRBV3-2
CASSQDEFQGRGKNTEAFF
TGTGCCAGCAGCCAAGATGAGTTCCAGGGGAGGGGGAAGAACACTGAAGCTTTCTTT
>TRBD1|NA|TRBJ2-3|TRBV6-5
CASSSGQGVTDTQYF
TGTGCCAGCAGTTCGGGACAGGGGGTGACAGATACGCAGTATTTT
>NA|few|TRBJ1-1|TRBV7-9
CASSLQGLKAFF
TGTGCCAGCAGCTTACAGGGGCTAAAAGCTTTCTTT
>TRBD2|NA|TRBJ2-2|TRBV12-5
CASGLTTSGRGETGELFF
TGTGCTAGTGGCCTTACGACTAGCGGGAGGGGGGAAACCGGGGAGCTGTTTTTT
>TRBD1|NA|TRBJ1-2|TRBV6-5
CASSRQGDYGYTF
TGTGCCAGCAGCCGACAGGGGGACTATGGCTACACCTTC
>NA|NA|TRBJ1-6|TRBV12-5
CASGLVQLGHGNSPLHF
TGTGCTAGTGGTTTGGTACAGCTGGGACACGGTAATTCACCCCTCCACTTT
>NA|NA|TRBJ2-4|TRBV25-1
CASSVGAGFGRNIQYF
TGTGCCAGCAGCGTTGGTGCGGGGTTTGGGAGAAACATTCAGTACTTC
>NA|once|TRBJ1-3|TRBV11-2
CASSFQGLGRVISGNTIYF
TGTGCCAGCAGCTTTCAGGGTCTCGGCCGGGTCATCTCTGGAAACACCATATATTTT
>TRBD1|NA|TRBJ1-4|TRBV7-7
CASSLITGTGEKLFF
TGTGCCAGCAGCTTAATTACAGGGACAGGTGAAAAACTGTTTTTT
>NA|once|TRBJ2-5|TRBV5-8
CASSLGGSQETQYF
TGTGCCAGCAGCTTGGGCGGGTCCCAAGAGACCCAGTACTTC
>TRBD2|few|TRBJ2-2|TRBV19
CASSISPWLAVNTGELFF
TGTGCCAGTAGTATATCCCCCTGGCTAGCGGTGAACACCGGGGAGCTGTTTTTT
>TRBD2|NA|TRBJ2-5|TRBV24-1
CATGGPSGGVETQYF
TGTGCCACCGGGGGTCCCAGCGGGGGCGTTGAGACCCAGTACTTC